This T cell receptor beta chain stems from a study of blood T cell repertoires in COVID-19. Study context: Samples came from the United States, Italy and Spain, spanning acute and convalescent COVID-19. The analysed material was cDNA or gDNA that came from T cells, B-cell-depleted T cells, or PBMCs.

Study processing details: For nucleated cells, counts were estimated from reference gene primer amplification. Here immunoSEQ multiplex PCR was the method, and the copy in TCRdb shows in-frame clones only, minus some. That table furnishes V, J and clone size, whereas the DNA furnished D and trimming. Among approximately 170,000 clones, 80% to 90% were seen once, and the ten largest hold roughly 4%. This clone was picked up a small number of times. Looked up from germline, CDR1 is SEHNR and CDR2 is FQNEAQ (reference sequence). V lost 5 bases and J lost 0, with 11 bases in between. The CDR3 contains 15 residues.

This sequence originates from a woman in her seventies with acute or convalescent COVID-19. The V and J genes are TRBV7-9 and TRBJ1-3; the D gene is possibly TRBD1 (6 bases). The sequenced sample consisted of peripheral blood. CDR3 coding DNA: TGTGCCAGCAGCCGTACAGGGACCTCTGGAAACACCATATATTTT. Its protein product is CASSRTGTSGNTIYF.